Below, 21 T cell receptor beta chains from the same sample are listed, as sequenced in a study of T cells in women clearing cervical HPV infection. Profiling relied on immunoSEQ multiplex PCR, and the TCRdb table lists in-frame clones only, not all of them. Its listing shows some 40,000 clones. Sequences were obtained from blood buffy coat. These receptors were taken from a woman between 18 and 75 years old with a cervical HPV16 infection that either progressed to CIN3+ or cleared (not recorded which).

A note on this clone: With the read ending 3 residues before the CDR3 end, the germline J gene is used to fill in that end. The J gene is TRBJ2-1, the V gene TRBV5-1, with TRBD2 identical over 7 bases. V shed 0 bases and J 6 bases; nucleotides not matched to a gene: 6. Germline-derived CDR1 and CDR2 are SGHRS and YFSETQ. The length of the CDR3 is 15 residues. The CDR3 DNA, read in part, is TGCGCCAGCAGCTTGGGTGGGACTAACCCCAATGAG. As protein: CASSLGGTNPNE. The full CDR3 sequence reads CASSLGGTNPNEQFF.

Note on this clone: The read finishes 3 residues shy of the CDR3 end, and the germline J gene is used to complete it. V usage is TRBV5-1 and J usage is TRBJ2-5; the match to TRBD2 covers 10 bases. The V segment lost 6 bases and the J segment 7 bases; nucleotides outside the gene matches: 15. The CDR3 spans 16 residues. In germline, CDR1 is SGHRS, CDR2 YFSETQ. CDR3 protein: CASKDISAGGLGTQYF. The CDR3 DNA, read in part, is TGCGCCAGCAAAGATATTTCAGCGGGGGGGCTCGGGACC. The whole variable domain, remainder taken from reference TRBV5-1 and TRBJ2-5, is KAGVTQTPRYLIKTRGQQVTLSCSPISGHRSVSWYQQTPGQGLQFLFEYFSETQRNKGNFPGRFSGRQFSNSRSEMNVSTLELGDSALYLCASKDISAGGLGTQYFGPGTRLLVL.

Details on this clone: Read data end 3 residues before the CDR3 end; the end is taken from the germline J gene. The chain uses TRBV5-1 and TRBJ1-3; TRBD1 agrees at 7 bases. The CDR3 has 15 amino acids. The germline V gene encodes CDR1 SGHRS and CDR2 YFSETQ. The V gene end was trimmed by 4 bases and the J gene end by 4 bases; junction bases not matched to a gene: 8. CDR3 sequence reads: CASSPTGDPGNTIYF. The sequenced CDR3 bases are TGCGCCAGCAGCCCTACAGGGGACCCCGGAAACACC.

About this clone: Read coverage stops 3 residues before the CDR3 terminus; the germline J gene supplies the remainder. This chain uses TRBV10-1 with TRBJ2-3, with D possibly being TRBD2 (5 bases). CDR3 length equals 14 residues. V dropped 3 bases and J dropped 2 bases, with 9 bases sitting between them. Germline V gene lookup returns CDR1 WNHNN and CDR2 SYGVQD (reference sequence). CDR3 DNA, as far as it was read: TGCGCCAGCAGTGATCCAGGACTCACAGATACG. The encoded protein is CASSDPGLTDT. The entire CDR3 protein is CASSDPGLTDTQYF.

Turning to this clone: The missing CDR3 end, 3 residues past where the read stops, is filled in from the germline J gene. V is TRBV20-1 and J is TRBJ2-1; TRBD2 aligns across 9 bases. The CDR3 spans 15 residues. V lost 3 bases to trimming and J lost 5 bases; unmatched junction nucleotides: 8. Germline CDR1 DFQATT, CDR2 SNEGSKA (reference sequence). The chain's CDR3 is CSARGLAGVNNEQFF. Incomplete CDR3 DNA: TGCAGTGCTAGGGGACTAGCCGGAGTAAACAATGAG.

In regard to this clone: The observed sequence ends 3 residues before the CDR3 terminus, with the missing tail filled in from the germline J gene. V gene TRBV4-1 combines with J gene TRBJ1-2, with D perhaps TRBD1 (6 bases). CDR3 size: 15 residues. Germline lookup yields CDR1 MGHRA and CDR2 YSYEKL. This CDR3 is CASSHVEGDPGGYTF. The sequenced part of the CDR3 DNA is TGCGCCAGCAGCCACGTAGAGGGGGACCCTGGGGGC.

In the case of this clone: Read coverage stops 3 residues before the CDR3 terminus; the germline J gene supplies the remainder. This chain links TRBV12-3 or TRBV12-4 with TRBJ2-1; TRBD1 matches 9 bases. CDR3 length: 14 residues. V was pared by 5 bases and J by 7 bases, with 6 bases of the junction left unmatched. The covered CDR3 bases are TGTGCCAGCAGTAACCGGGACAGGGAGAATGAG. Translating it yields CASSNRDRENE. The full CDR3 reads CASSNRDRENEQFF.

Concerning this clone: Read coverage stops 3 residues before the CDR3 terminus; the germline J gene supplies the remainder. The chain carries TRBV23-1 and TRBJ1-2, with D possibly being TRBD1 (6 bases). TRBV23-1 has ORF status, its function being uncertain. The CDR3 loop spans 10 amino acids. CDR3 DNA (partial): TGCGCCAGCGGTGGACAGGGC. This gives the protein CASGGQG. Given in full, the CDR3 is CASGGQGYTF.

Points on this clone: The read is 3 residues too short to cover the CDR3 end, so that end is filled in from the germline J gene. V is TRBV7-6 and J is TRBJ2-2, with 10 bases aligning to TRBD1. Trimming cost V 5 bases and J 6 bases; bases outside gene matches: 9. This CDR3 is 16 amino acids long. Germline V CDR1 and CDR2: SGHVS, FNYEAQ. Here the CDR3 reads CASSARQGAFAGELFF. Incomplete CDR3 DNA: TGTGCCAGCAGCGCCCGACAGGGGGCGTTTGCCGGGGAG.

Of note for this clone: Coverage ceases 3 residues before the CDR3 finishes, and the germline J gene fills in the end. The chain carries TRBV7-7 and TRBJ1-4; D is unresolved. Trimming pared 5 bases from V and 5 bases from J, leaving 12 bases between. Looked up from germline, CDR1 is SSHAT and CDR2 is FNYEAQ (reference sequence). The CDR3 totals 14 residues. The sequenced part of the CDR3 DNA is TGTGCCAGCAGCCCCAGCGGCTTGAATGAAAAA. Protein: CASSPSGLNEK. The whole CDR3 protein is CASSPSGLNEKLFF. The variable domain in full, with the rest retrieved from reference TRBV7-7 and TRBJ1-4, is GAGVSQSPRYKVTKRGQDVTLRCDPISSHATLYWYQQALGQGPEFLTYFNYEAQPDKSGLPSDRFSAERPEGSISTLTIQRTEQRDSAMYRCASSPSGLNEKLFFGSGTQLSVL.

A remark on this clone: The read is 3 residues too short to cover the CDR3 end, so that end is filled in from the germline J gene. The chain is built from TRBV23-1 and TRBJ2-2, with 7 nucleotides matching TRBD1. TRBV23-1 is labeled an ORF, and its function is uncertain. The CDR3 covers 17 residues. Losses at the gene ends were 4 bases for V and 3 bases for J; bases not matched to a gene: 11. This chain's CDR3 is CASSRPRDRDHTGELFF. The covered CDR3 bases are TGCGCCAGCAGTCGACCCCGAGACAGGGACCACACCGGGGAG.

The CDR3 reads CASSLDNEQFF. The CDR3 bases that were read are TGTGCCAGCAGCCTAGACAATGAG. V gene TRBV14 combines with J gene TRBJ2-1; D gene unclear. Sequencing ends 3 residues short of the CDR3 end; the germline J gene provides the rest. V gave up 4 bases and J gave up 5 bases, with 3 bases separating them. There are 11 residues in the CDR3. Germline V gene lookup returns CDR1 SGHDN and CDR2 FVKESK.

A note on this clone: The missing CDR3 end, 3 residues past where the read stops, is filled in from the germline J gene. The chain has TRBV6-2 or TRBV6-3 and TRBJ2-7; D is unclear. The CDR3 length is 13 residues. Germline assignment: CDR1 MNHEY and CDR2 SVGEGT. Trimming left V 10 bases short and J 0 bases short, with 13 bases between. The CDR3 sequence is CATRHQGSYEQYF. The covered CDR3 bases are TGTGCCACCAGGCACCAAGGCTCCTACGAG.

About this clone: Read coverage stops 3 residues before the CDR3 terminus; the germline J gene supplies the remainder. V and J are TRBV30 and TRBJ1-5, with 7 bases matching TRBD1. The germline V gene has CDR1 GTSNPN and CDR2 SVGIG (reference sequence). Trimming at V came to 0 bases and at J to 3 bases, leaving 8 bases not matched to a gene. The CDR3 consists of 16 residues. Partial CDR3 DNA: TGTGCCTGGAGTGTAGGGACAGTGGGCGCCAATCAGCCC. Its translation is CAWSVGTVGANQP. The CDR3 reads in full as CAWSVGTVGANQPQHF. The whole variable domain, remainder taken from reference TRBV30 and TRBJ1-5, is SQTIHQWPATLVQPVGSPLSLECTVEGTSNPNLYWYRQAAGRGLQLLFYSVGIGQISSEVPQNLSASRPQDRQFILSSKKLLLSDSGFYLCAWSVGTVGANQPQHFGDGTRLSIL.

As to this clone: The CDR3 end lies 3 residues beyond the end of the read and is filled in from the germline J gene. This rearrangement joins TRBV19 to TRBJ2-3; 9 nucleotides agree with TRBD2. The length of the CDR3 is 15 residues. CDR1 and CDR2 (germline): LNHDA, SQIVND (reference sequence). CDR3 amino acids: CASSTSGRSQETQYF. The CDR3 DNA, read in part, is TGTGCCAGTAGTACGAGCGGGAGGTCGCAAGAGACG.

Concerning this clone itself: The read terminates 3 residues ahead of where the CDR3 ends, so the germline J gene completes it. The rearrangement joins TRBV20-1 to TRBJ1-5; 10 bases agree with TRBD1. Germline V CDR1 and CDR2: DFQATT, SNEGSKA (reference sequence). V was clipped by 5 bases and J by 4 bases; unmatched bases: 5. The CDR3 spans 14 residues. The CDR3 loop is CSAGGQGRNQPQHF. The sequenced part of the CDR3 DNA is TGCAGTGCTGGGGGACAGGGGCGGAATCAGCCC.

In regard to this clone: The read gets to within 3 residues of the CDR3 end, and the germline J gene fills in the rest. The genes are TRBV19 and TRBJ2-7, with 7 bases identical to TRBD1. The CDR3 contains 13 residues. With 5 bases clipped from V and 6 bases from J, the junction kept 7 bases outside the gene matches. CDR1 is LNHDA, CDR2 SQIVND, per germline (reference sequence). The covered CDR3 bases are TGTGCCAGTAGTGTGACAGGGACGGGCGAG. Protein product: CASSVTGTGE. The whole CDR3 region reads CASSVTGTGEQYF. Drawing the rest from reference TRBV19 and TRBJ2-7, the complete variable domain is DGGITQSPKYLFRKEGQNVTLSCEQNLNHDAMYWYRQDPGQGLRLIYYSQIVNDFQKGDIAEGYSVSREKKESFPLTVTSAQKNPTAFYLCASSVTGTGEQYFGPGTRLTVT.

With regard to this clone: Sequencing ends 3 residues short of the CDR3 end; the germline J gene provides the rest. V usage is TRBV12-3 or TRBV12-4 and J usage is TRBJ2-5; 9 bases are shared with TRBD2. The length of the CDR3 is 14 residues. J was trimmed by 3 bases and V by 6 bases; bases with no gene match: 5. CDR3 DNA, as far as it was read: TGTGCCAGCAGCATTAGCGGGAGAAAAGAGACC. Translating it yields CASSISGRKET. The full-length CDR3 reads as CASSISGRKETQYF.

On this clone: The read finishes 3 residues shy of the CDR3 end, and the germline J gene is used to complete it. The chain links TRBV19 to TRBJ1-2, with 7 bases lining up with TRBD1. The germline gives CDR1 LNHDA, CDR2 SQIVND (reference sequence). This CDR3 has 14 amino acids. The DNA read from the CDR3 is TGTGCCAGTAGTCAACAGGGGAGTGGTGAAGGC. Amino acid sequence: CASSQQGSGEG. The CDR3 as a whole reads CASSQQGSGEGYTF.

Note on this clone: The missing CDR3 end, 3 residues past where the read stops, is filled in from the germline J gene. The V call is TRBV19, the J call TRBJ1-1; D ambiguous. Germline CDR1 LNHDA, CDR2 SQIVND (reference sequence). The CDR3 loop spans 11 amino acids. The V and J ends lost 7 bases and 4 bases respectively, with 7 bases between them. CDR3 DNA (partial): TGTGCCAGTACCGGTAGCACTGAA. Translated, it gives CASTGSTE. The whole CDR3 protein is CASTGSTEAFF.

On this clone: Coverage ceases 3 residues before the CDR3 finishes, and the germline J gene fills in the end. The V call is TRBV5-1, the J call TRBJ1-5; possibly TRBD1 for D (6 bases). Germline loops: CDR1 SGHRS, CDR2 YFSETQ. V was trimmed by 0 bases and J by 1 base, leaving 8 bases between them. The CDR3 is 15 residues long. CDR3 DNA, as far as it was read: TGCGCCAGCAGCTTGGGAGGGGGAAGCAATCAGCCC. It codes for CASSLGGGSNQP. The whole CDR3 protein reads CASSLGGGSNQPQHF.